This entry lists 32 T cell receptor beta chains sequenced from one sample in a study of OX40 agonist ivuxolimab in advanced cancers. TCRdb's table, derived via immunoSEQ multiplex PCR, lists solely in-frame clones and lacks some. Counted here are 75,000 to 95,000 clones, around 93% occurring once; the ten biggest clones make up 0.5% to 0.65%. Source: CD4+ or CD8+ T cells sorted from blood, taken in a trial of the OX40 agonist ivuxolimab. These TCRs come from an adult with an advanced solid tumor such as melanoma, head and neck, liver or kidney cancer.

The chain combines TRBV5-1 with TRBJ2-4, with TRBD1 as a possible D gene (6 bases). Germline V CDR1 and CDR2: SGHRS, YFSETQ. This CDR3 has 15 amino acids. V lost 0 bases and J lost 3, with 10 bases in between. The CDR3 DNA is TGCGCCAGCAGCTTGGACCCAGGGGTCAAAAACATTCAGTACTTC. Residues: CASSLDPGVKNIQYF. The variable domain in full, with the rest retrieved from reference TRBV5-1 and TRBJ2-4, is KAGVTQTPRYLIKTRGQQVTLSCSPISGHRSVSWYQQTPGQGLQFLFEYFSETQRNKGNFPGRFSGRQFSNSRSEMNVSTLELGDSALYLCASSLDPGVKNIQYFGAGTRLSVL.

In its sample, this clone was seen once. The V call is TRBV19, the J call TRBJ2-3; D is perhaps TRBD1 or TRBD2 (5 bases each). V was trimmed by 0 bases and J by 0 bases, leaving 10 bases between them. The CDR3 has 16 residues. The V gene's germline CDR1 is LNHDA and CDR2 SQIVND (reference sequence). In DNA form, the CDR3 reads TGTGCCAGTAGTATAGAGGGGGACCATAGCACAGATACGCAGTATTTT. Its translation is CASSIEGDHSTDTQYF.

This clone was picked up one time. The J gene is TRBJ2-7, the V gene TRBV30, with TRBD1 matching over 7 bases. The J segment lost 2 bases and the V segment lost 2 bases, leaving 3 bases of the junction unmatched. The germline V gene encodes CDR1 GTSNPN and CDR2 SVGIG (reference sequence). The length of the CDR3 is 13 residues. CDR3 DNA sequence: TGTGCCTGGAGTCTAGGGACAGCCTACGAGCAGTACTTC. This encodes CAWSLGTAYEQYF.

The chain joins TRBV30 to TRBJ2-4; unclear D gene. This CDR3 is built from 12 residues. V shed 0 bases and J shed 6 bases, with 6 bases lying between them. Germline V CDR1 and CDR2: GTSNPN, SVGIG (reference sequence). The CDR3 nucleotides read TGTGCCTGGAGTGTTGATCCAAACATTCAGTACTTC. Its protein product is CAWSVDPNIQYF.

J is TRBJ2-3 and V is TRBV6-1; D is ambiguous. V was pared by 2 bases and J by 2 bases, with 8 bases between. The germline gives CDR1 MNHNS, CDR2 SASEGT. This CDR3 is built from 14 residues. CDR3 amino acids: CASSEIVVTDTQYF. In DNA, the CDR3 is TGTGCCAGCAGTGAAATAGTGGTCACAGATACGCAGTATTTT.

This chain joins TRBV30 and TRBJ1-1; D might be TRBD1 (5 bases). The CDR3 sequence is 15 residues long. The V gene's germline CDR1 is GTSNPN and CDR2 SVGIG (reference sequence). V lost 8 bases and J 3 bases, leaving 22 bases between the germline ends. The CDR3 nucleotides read TGTGCCGCGGCGAGGGACCCCCTAGGGGACACTGAAGCTTTCTTT. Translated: CAAARDPLGDTEAFF.

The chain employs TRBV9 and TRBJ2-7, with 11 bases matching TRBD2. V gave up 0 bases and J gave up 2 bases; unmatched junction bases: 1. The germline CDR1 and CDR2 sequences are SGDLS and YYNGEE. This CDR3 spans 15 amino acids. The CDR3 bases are TGTGCCAGCAGCGTAGGTAGCGGGAGGGCCTACGAGCAGTACTTC. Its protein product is CASSVGSGRAYEQYF.

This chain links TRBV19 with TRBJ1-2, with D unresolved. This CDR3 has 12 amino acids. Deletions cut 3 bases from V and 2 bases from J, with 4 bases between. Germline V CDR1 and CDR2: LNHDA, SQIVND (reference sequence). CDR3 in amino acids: CASSMYNYGYTF. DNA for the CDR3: TGTGCCAGTAGTATGTACAACTATGGCTACACCTTC.

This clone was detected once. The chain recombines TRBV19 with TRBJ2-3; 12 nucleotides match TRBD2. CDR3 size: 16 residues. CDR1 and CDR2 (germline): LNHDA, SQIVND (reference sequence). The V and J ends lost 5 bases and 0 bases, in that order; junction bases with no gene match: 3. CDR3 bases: TGTGCCAGTAGTGAGGGACTAGCGGGTAGCACAGATACGCAGTATTTT. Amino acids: CASSEGLAGSTDTQYF.

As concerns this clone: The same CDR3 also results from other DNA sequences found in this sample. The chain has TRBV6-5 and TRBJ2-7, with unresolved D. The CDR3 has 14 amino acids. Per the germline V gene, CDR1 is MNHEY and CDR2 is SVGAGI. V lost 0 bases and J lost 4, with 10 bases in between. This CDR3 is CASSYSYTSYEQYF. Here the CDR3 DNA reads TGTGCCAGCAGTTACTCATACACCTCTTACGAGCAGTACTTC.

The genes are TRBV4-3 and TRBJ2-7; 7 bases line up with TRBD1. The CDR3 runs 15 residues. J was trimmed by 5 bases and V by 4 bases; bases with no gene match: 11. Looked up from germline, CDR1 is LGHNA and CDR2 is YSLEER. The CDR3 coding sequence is TGCGCCAGCAGCCGGGTCGGACAGGCCATAGACGAGCAGTACTTC. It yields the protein CASSRVGQAIDEQYF.

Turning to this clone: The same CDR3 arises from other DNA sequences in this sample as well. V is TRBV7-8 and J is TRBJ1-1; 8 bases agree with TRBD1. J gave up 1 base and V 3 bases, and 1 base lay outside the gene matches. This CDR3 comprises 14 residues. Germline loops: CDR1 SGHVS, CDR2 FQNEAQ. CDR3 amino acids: CASSLGTGNTEAFF. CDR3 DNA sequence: TGTGCCAGCAGCTTGGGGACAGGGAACACTGAAGCTTTCTTT.

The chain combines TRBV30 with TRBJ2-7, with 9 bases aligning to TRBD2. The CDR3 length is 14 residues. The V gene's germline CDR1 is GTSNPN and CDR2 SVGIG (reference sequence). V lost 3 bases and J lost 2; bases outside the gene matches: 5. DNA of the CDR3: TGTGCCTGGAGACCCGGGACTAGCACCTACGAGCAGTACTTC. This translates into CAWRPGTSTYEQYF.

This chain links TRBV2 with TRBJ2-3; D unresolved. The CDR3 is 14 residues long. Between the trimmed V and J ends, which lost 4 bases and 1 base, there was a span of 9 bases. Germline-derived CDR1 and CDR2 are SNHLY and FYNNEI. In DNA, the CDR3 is TGTGCCAGCAGTGTGGAGCAGGGCACAGATACGCAGTATTTT. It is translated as CASSVEQGTDTQYF.

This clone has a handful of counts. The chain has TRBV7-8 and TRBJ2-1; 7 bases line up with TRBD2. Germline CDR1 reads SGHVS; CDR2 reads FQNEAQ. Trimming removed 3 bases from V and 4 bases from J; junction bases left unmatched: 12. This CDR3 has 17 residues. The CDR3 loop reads CASSLPRRLAVYNEQFF. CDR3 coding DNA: TGTGCCAGCAGCTTGCCCCGGAGGCTAGCGGTGTACAATGAGCAGTTCTTC.

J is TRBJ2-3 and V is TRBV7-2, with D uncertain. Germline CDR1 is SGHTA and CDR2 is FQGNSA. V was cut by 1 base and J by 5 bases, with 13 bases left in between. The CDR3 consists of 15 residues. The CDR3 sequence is CASSLVLLEVDTQYF. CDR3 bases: TGTGCCAGCAGCTTAGTACTCCTCGAGGTAGATACGCAGTATTTT.

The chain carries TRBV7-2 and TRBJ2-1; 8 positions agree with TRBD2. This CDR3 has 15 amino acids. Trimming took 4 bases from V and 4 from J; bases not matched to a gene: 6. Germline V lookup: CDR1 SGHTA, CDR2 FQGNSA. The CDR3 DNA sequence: TGTGCCAGCAGCTGGCAACTAGCGGTTTACAATGAGCAGTTCTTC. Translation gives CASSWQLAVYNEQFF.

The CDR3 loop is CASSATGDNEKLFF. In DNA form, the CDR3 reads TGTGCCAGCAGCGCGACAGGGGATAATGAAAAACTGTTTTTT. The V call is TRBV5-6, the J call TRBJ1-4; 8 nucleotides line up with TRBD1. Germline V gene data show CDR1 as SGHDT and CDR2 as YYEEEE. Germline trimming cut 4 bases from V and 4 bases from J; bases unmatched to any gene: 3. This CDR3 is 14 amino acids long.

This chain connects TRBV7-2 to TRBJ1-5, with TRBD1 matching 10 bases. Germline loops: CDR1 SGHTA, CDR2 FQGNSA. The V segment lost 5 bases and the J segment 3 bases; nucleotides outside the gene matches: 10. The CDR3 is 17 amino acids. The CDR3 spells CASSPGTGEGLNQPQHF. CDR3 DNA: TGTGCCAGCAGCCCCGGGACAGGGGAAGGACTCAATCAGCCCCAGCATTTT.

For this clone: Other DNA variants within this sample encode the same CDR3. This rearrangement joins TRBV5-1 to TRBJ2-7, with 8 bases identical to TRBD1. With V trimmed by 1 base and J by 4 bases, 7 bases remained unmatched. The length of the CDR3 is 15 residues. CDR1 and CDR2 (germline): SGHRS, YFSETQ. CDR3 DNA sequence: TGCGCCAGCAGCTTGCTTCCAGGACAGGGATACGAGCAGTACTTC. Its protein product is CASSLLPGQGYEQYF.

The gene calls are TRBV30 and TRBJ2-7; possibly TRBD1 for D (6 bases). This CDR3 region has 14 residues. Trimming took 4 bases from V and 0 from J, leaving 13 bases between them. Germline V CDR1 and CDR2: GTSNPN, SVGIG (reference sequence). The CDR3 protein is CAWTPGQDSYEQYF. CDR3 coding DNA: TGTGCCTGGACTCCGGGACAAGACTCCTACGAGCAGTACTTC.

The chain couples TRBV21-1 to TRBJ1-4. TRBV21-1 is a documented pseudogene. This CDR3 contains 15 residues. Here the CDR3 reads CASSLPLHVNEKLFF. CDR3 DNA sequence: TGTGCCAGCAGCCTTCCACTACATGTAAATGAAAAACTGTTTTTT.

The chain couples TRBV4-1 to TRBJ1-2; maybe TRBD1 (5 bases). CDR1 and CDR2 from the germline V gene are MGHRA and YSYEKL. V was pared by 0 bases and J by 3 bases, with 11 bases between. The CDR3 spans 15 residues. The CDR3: CASSQEGHRDYGYTF. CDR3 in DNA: TGCGCCAGCAGCCAAGAGGGGCACCGGGACTATGGCTACACCTTC.

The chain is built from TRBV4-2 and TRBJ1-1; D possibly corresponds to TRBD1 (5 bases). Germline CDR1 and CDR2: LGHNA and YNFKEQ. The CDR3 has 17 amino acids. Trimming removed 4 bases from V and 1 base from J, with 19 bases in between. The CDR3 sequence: CASSPRPAGRGNTEAFF. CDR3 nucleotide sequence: TGTGCCAGCAGCCCAAGACCGGCAGGGAGGGGGAACACTGAAGCTTTCTTT.

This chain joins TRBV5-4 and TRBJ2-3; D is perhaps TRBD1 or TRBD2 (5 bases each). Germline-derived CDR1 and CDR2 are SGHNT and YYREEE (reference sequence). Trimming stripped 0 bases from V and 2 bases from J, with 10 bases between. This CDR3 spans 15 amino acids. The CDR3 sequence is CASSLGGGNTDTQYF. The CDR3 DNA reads TGTGCCAGCAGCTTGGGTGGGGGAAACACAGATACGCAGTATTTT.

The CDR3 loop reads CASSPRNLNGWNEQFF. The CDR3 DNA reads TGCGCCAGCAGCCCCCGAAACCTCAACGGGTGGAATGAGCAGTTCTTC. The chain carries TRBV5-1 and TRBJ2-1; D remains unclear. Germline CDR1 and CDR2: SGHRS and YFSETQ. The CDR3 is 16 residues long. V was clipped by 4 bases and J by 7 bases, with 21 bases between them.

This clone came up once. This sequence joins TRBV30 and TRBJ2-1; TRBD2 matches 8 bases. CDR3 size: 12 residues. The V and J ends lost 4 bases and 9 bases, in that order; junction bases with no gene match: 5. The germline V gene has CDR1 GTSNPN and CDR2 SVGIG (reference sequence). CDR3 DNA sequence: TGTGCCTGGAAAACTAGCGGCGGTGAGCAGTTCTTC. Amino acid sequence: CAWKTSGGEQFF.

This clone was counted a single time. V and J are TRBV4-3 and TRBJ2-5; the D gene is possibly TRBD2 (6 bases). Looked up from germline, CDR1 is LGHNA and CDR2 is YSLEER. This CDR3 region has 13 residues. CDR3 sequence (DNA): TGCGCAGACGGACTACGGGGGCAAGAGACCCAGTACTTC. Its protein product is CADGLRGQETQYF.

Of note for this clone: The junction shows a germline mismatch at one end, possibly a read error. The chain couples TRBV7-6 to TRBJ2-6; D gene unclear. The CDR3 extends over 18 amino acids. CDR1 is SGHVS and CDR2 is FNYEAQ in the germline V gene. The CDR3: CAGSQISAWDSGANVLTF. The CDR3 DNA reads TGTGCCGGCAGCCAAATTAGTGCATGGGACTCTGGGGCCAACGTCCTGACTTTC.

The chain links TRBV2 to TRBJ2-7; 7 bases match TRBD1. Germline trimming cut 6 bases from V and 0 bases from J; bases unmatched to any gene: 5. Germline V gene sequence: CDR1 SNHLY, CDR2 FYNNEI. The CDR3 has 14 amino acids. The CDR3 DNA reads TGTGCCAGCAGGGGGACAGAGAGCTCCTACGAGCAGTACTTC. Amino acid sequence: CASRGTESSYEQYF.

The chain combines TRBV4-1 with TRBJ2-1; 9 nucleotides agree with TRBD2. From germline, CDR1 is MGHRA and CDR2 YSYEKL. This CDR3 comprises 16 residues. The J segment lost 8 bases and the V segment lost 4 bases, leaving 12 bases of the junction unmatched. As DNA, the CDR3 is TGCGCCAGCAGCCTTGCCGGGACTAGCAAATTCGATGAGCAGTTCTTC. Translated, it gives CASSLAGTSKFDEQFF.

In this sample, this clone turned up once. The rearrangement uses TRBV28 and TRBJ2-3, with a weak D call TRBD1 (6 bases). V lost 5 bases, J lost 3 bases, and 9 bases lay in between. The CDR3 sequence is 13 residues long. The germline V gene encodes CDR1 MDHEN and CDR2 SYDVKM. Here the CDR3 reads CASSLGQTDTQYF. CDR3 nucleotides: TGTGCCAGCAGTCTCGGACAGACAGATACGCAGTATTTT.